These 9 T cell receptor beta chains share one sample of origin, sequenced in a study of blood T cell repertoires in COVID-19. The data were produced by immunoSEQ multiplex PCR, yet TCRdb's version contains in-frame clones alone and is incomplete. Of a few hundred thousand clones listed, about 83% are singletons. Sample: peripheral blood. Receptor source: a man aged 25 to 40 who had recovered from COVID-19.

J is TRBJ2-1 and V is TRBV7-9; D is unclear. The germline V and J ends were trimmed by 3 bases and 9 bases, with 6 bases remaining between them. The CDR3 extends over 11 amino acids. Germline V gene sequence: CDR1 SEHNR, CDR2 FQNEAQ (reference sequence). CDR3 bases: TGTGCCAGCAGCTTGGGCCCTGAGCAGTTCTTC. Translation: CASSLGPEQFF.

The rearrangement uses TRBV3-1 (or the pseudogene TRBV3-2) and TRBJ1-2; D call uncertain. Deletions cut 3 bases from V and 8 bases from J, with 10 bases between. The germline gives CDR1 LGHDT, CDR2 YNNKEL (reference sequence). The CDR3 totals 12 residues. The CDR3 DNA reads TGTGCCAGCAGCCACGGGCGAGGGGGCTACACCTTC. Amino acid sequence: CASSHGRGGYTF.

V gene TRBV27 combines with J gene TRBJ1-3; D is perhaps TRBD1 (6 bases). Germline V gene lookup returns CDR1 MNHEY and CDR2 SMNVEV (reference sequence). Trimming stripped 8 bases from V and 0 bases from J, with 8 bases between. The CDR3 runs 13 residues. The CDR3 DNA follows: TGTGCCAGCGGGACATACTCTGGAAACACCATATATTTT. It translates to CASGTYSGNTIYF.

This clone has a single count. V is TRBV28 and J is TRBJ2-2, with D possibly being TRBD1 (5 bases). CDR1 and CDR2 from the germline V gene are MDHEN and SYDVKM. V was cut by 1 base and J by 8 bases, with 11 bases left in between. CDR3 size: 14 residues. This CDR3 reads CASSLSAGLGELFF. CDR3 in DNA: TGTGCCAGCAGTTTATCAGCAGGGTTGGGGGAGCTGTTTTTT.

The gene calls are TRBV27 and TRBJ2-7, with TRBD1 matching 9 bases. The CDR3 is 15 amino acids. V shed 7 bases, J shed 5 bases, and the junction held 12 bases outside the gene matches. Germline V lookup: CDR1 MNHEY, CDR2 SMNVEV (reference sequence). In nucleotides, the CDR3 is TGTGCCAGCACTAAACCGGGACAGGGAACCCACGAGCAGTACTTC. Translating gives CASTKPGQGTHEQYF.

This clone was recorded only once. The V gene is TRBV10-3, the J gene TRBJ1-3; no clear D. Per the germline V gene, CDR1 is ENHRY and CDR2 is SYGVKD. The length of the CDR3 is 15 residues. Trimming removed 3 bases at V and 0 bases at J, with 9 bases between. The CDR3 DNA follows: TGTGCCATCAGTGATCTCCAGGTCTCTGGAAACACCATATATTTT. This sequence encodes CAISDLQVSGNTIYF.

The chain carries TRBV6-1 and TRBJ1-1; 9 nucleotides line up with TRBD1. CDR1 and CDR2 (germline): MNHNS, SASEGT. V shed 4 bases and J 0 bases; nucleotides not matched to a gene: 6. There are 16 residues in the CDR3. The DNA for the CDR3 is TGTGCCAGCAGTGCCGGACAGGGGTATATGAACACTGAAGCTTTCTTT. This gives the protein CASSAGQGYMNTEAFF.

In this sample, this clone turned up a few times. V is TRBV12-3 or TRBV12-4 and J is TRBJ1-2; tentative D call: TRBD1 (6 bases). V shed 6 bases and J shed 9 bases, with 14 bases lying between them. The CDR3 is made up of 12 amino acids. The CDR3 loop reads CASRSDRPSYTF. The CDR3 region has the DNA TGTGCCAGCAGATCCGACAGGCCGAGCTACACCTTC.

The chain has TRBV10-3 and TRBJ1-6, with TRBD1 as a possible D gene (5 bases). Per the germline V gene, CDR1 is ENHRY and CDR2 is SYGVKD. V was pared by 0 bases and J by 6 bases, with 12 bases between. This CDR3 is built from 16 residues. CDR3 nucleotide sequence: TGTGCCATCAGTGAGTCGCCAGGGAGGGTTAATTCACCCCTCCACTTT. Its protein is CAISESPGRVNSPLHF.